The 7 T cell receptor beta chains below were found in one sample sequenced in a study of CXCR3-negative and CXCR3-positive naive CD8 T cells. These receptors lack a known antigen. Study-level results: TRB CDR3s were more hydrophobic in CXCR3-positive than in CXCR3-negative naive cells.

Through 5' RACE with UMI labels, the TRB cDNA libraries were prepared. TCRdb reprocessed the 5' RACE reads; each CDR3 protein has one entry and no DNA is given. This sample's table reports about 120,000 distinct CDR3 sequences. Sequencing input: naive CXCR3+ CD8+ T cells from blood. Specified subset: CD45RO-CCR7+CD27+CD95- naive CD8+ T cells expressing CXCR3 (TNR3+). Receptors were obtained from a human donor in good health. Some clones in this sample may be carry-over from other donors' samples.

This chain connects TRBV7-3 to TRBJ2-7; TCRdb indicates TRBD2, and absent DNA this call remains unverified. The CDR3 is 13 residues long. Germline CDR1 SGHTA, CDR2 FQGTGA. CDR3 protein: CASSNLGSGEQYF.

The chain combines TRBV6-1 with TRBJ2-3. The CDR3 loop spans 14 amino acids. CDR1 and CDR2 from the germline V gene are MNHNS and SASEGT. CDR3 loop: CASSPYSSTDTQYF.

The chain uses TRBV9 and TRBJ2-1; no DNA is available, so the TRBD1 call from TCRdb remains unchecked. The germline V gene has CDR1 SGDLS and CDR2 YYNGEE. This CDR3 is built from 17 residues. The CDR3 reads CASSTYSGTANYNEQFF.

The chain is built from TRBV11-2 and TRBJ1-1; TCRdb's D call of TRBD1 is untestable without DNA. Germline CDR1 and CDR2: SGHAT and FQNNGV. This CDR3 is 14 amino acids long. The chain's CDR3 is CASSSSDSSDEAFF.

The CDR3 is CASSVTGGENTEAFF. The chain couples TRBV9 to TRBJ1-1; the D call from TCRdb, TRBD1, cannot be confirmed without DNA. CDR3 length: 15 amino acids. The germline V gene has CDR1 SGDLS and CDR2 YYNGEE.

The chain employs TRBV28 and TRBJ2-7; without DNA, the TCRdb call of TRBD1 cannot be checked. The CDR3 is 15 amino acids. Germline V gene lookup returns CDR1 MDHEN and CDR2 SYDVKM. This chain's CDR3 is CASSFEDRGAYEQYF.

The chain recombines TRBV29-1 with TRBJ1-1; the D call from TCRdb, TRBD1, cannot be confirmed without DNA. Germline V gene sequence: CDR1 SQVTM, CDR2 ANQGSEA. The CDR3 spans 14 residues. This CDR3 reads CSVETGRGLTEAFF.